This T cell receptor beta chain was sequenced for a study of chemoradiotherapy in HPV16-positive cancers. Generated by immunoSEQ multiplex PCR, the TCRdb table keeps only in-frame clones and is missing some. The sample gives around 9,000 clones, around 70% of which show up once; roughly a tenth is in the top ten. V lost 4 bases and J lost 8; bases outside the gene matches: 11. CDR3 length equals 15 residues. CDR1 SGHRS and CDR2 YFSETQ come from the germline V gene. V is TRBV5-1 and J is TRBJ2-1; 8 nucleotides line up with TRBD1. The sample in question was tumor tissue, obtained from a patient who underwent chemoradiotherapy. This receptor was identified in a human donor with HPV-associated anogenital cancer. DNA for the CDR3: TGCGCCAGCAGCCAGAGGGCAGGGGGCTATGATGAGCAGTTCTTC. It yields the protein CASSQRAGGYDEQFF.